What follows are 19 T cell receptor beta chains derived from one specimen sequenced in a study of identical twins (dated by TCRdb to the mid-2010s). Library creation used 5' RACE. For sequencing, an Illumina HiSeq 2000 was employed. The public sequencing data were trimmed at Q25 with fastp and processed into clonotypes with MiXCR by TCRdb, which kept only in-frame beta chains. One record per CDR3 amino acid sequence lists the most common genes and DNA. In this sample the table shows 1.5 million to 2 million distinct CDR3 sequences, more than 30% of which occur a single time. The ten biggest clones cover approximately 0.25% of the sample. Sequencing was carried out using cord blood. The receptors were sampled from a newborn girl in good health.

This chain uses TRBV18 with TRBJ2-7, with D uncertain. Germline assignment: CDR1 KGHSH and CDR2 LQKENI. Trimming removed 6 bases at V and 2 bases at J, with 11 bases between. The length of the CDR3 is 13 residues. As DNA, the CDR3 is TGTGCCAGCTCCTCGTCGGAGACCTACGAGCAGTACTTC. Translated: CASSSSETYEQYF.

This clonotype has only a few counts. The CDR3 region is CSVRRGRSEAFF. DNA for the CDR3: TGCAGCGTACGTCGCGGGCGGTCTGAAGCTTTCTTT. The V call is TRBV29-1, the J call TRBJ1-1; D not certain. The CDR3 totals 12 residues. From germline, CDR1 is SQVTM and CDR2 ANQGSEA. Trimming shortened V by 6 bases and J by 6 bases, and 14 bases separated the two germline ends.

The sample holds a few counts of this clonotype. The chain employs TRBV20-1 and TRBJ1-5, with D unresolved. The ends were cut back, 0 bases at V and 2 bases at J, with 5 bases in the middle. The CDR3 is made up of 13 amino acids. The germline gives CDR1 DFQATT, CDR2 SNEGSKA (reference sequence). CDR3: CSAREVGNQPQHF. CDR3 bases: TGCAGTGCTAGAGAAGTCGGCAATCAGCCCCAGCATTTT.

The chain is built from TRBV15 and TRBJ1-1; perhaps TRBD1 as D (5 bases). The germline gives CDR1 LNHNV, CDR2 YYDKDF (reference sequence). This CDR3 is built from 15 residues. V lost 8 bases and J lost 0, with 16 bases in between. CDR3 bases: TGTGCCACCTCCAGTACGGGGGTCTTGAACACTGAAGCTTTCTTT. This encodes CATSSTGVLNTEAFF.

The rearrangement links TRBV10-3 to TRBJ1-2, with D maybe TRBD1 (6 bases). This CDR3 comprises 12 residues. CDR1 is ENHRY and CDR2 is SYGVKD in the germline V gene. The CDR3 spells CTTFSGEGGYTF. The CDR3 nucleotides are TGTACCACCTTCTCAGGGGAGGGTGGCTACACCTTC.

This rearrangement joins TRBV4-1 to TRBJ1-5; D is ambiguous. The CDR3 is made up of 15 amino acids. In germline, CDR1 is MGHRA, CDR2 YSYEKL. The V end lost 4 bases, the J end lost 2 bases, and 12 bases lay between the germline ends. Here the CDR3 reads CASSLTSRGNQPQHF. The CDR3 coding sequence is TGCGCCAGCAGCCTGACCAGTCGGGGCAATCAGCCCCAGCATTTT.

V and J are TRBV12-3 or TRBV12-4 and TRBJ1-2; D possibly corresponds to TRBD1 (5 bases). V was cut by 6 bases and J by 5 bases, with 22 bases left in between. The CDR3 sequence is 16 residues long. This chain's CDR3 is CASSLRGGRGDYGYTF. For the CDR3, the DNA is TGTGCCAGCAGCCTCCGGGGAGGGAGAGGGGATTATGGCTACACCTTC.

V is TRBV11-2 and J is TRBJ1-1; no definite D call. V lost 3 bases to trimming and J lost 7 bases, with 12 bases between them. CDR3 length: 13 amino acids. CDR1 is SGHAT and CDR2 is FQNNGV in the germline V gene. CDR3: CASSFLDGYEAFF. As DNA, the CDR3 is TGTGCCAGCAGCTTTCTCGACGGCTATGAAGCTTTCTTT.

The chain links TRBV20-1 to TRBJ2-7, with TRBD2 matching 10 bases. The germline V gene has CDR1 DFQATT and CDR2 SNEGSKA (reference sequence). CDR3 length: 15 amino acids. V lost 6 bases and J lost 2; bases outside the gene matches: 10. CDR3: CSAPLAGVYTYEQYF. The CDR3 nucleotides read TGCAGTGCACCCCTAGCGGGAGTTTACACCTACGAGCAGTACTTC.

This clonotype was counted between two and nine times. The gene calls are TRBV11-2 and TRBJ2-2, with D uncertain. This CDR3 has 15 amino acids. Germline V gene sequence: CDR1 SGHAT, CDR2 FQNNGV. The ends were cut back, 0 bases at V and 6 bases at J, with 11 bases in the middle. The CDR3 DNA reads TGTGCCAGCAGCTTAGAGGGCAGTGAGCCCGGGGAGCTGTTTTTT. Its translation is CASSLEGSEPGELFF.

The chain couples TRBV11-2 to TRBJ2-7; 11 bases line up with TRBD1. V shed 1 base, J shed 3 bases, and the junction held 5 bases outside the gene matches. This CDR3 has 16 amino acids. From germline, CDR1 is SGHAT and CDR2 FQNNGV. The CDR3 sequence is CASSLAFGTGGYEQYF. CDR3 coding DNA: TGTGCCAGCAGCTTAGCTTTCGGGACAGGGGGCTACGAGCAGTACTTC.

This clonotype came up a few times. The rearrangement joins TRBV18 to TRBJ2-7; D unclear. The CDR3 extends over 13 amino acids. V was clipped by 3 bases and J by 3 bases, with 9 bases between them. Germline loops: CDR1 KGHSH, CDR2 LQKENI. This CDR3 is CASSPYTHYEQYF. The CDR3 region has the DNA TGTGCCAGCTCACCGTACACTCACTACGAGCAGTACTTC.

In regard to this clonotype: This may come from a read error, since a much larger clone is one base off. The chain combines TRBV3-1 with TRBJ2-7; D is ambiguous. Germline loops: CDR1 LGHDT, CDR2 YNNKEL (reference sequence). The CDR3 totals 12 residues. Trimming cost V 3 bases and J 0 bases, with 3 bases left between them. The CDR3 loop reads CASSHVSYEQYF. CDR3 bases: TGTGCCAGCAGCCATGTCTCCTACGAGCAGTACTTC.

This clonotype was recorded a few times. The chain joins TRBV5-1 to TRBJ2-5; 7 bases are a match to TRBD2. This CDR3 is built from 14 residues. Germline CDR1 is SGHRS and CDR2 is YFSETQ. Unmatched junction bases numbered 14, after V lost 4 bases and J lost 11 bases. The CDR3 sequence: CASSRPSGGYEQYF. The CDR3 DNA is TGCGCCAGCAGCCGGCCTAGCGGAGGGTATGAGCAGTACTTC. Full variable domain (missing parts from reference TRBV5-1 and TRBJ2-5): KAGVTQTPRYLIKTRGQQVTLSCSPISGHRSVSWYQQTPGQGLQFLFEYFSETQRNKGNFPGRFSGRQFSNSRSEMNVSTLELGDSALYLCASSRPSGGYEQYFGPGTRLLVL.

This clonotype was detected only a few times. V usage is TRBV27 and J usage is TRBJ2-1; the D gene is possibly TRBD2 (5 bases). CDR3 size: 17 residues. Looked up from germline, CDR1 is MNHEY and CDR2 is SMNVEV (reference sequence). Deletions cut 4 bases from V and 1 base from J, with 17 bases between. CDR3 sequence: CASSSLRDPTSYNEQFF. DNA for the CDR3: TGTGCCAGCAGTTCCCTCCGGGATCCCACTTCCTACAATGAGCAGTTCTTC.

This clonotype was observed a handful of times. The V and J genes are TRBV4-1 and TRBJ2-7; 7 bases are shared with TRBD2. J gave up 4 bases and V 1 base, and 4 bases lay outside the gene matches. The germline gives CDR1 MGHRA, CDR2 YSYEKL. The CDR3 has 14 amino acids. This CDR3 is CASSQAGGDYEQYF. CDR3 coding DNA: TGCGCCAGCAGCCAAGCGGGAGGTGATTACGAGCAGTACTTC.

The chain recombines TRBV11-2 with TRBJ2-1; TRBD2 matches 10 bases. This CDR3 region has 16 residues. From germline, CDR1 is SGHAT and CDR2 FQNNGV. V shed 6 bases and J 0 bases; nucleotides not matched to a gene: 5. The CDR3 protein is CASRTQRGGSYNEQFF. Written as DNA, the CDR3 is TGTGCCAGCAGAACCCAGCGGGGGGGCTCCTACAATGAGCAGTTCTTC. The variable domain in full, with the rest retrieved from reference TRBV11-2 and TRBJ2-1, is EAGVAQSPRYKIIEKRQSVAFWCNPISGHATLYWYQQILGQGPKLLIQFQNNGVVDDSQLPKDRFSAERLKGVDSTLKIQPAKLEDSAVYLCASRTQRGGSYNEQFFGPGTRLTVL.

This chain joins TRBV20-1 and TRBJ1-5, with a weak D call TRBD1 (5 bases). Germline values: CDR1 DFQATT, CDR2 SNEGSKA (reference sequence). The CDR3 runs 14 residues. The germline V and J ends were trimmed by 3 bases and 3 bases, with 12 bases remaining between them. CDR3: CSARAGAANQPQHF. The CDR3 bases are TGCAGTGCTAGGGCCGGGGCGGCCAATCAGCCCCAGCATTTT.

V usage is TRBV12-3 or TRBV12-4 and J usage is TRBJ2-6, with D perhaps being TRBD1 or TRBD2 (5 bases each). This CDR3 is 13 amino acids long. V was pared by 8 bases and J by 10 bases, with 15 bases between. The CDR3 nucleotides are TGTGCCAGCCACCTTCGGGGCTTGAACGTCCTGACTTTC. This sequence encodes CASHLRGLNVLTF.